The entry below describes one TCR beta chain. Compared with germline, one end of the junction differs, possibly owing to a read error. The source of the sample is a study of blood T cells in healthy people across ages. It was approximately 10 milliliters of peripheral blood that were drawn from each donor. RNA extraction gave at least 5.5 micrograms of total RNA per sample. This CDR3 has 17 residues. Germline assignment: CDR1 MNHNY and CDR2 SVGAGI (reference sequence). For the second PCR, which ran for about 7 to 11 cycles, a sample-barcoded 5' primer and a J-beta primer mix were used. TCRdb ran MiXCR on the 5' RACE reads and lists one entry per CDR3 protein. The data contain about 750,000 distinct CDR3 sequences, less than 70% of them singletons.

This TCR was recovered from an elderly man in good health. This chain connects TRBV6-6 to TRBJ2-1; 10 nucleotides line up with TRBD2. The sequenced sample was blood. The CDR3 nucleotides read TGTGCCAGCAGCAAGGATATTAGCGGGAGGTACTACCATGAGCAGTTCTTC. Translated: CASSKDISGRYYHEQFF.